The rows below give T cell receptor beta chains drawn from one sample of a study of beta chain features in type 1 diabetes. Data came from immunoSEQ multiplex PCR; TCRdb stores just in-frame clones and leaves some out. The sample contains about 620,000 clones, roughly a sixth of which appear only once. Sequenced material: naive CD4+ T cells from blood. The receptors were gathered from a man between 18 and 35 years old in good health. The CDR3 runs from the conserved cysteine through the conserved F or W. The D gene is left open where the match is weak. Not all rows give a size; the values are once, few, many and, for expanded clones, a class.

>.|TRBJ2-7|TRBD2|TRBV5-1
CASSLAASGGPYEQYF
TGCGCCAGCAGCTTGGCTGCGAGCGGGGGGCCCTACGAGCAGTACTTC
>few|TRBJ2-1|TRBD1|TRBV7-2
CASNLAGTGSYNEQFF
TGTGCCAGCAACCTGGCCGGGACAGGCTCCTACAATGAGCAGTTCTTC
>.|TRBJ1-6|.|TRBV19
CASSRRTESSYNSPLHF
TGTGCCAGTAGTCGACGTACAGAGAGCTCCTATAATTCACCCCTCCACTTT
>few|TRBJ1-1|.|TRBV5-1
CASSGPQGNTEAFF
TGCGCCAGCAGCGGCCCACAGGGGAACACTGAAGCTTTCTTT
>.|TRBJ2-6|TRBD2|TRBV18
CASSPPGLAGLSGANVLTF
TGTGCCAGCTCACCACCGGGACTAGCGGGTCTCTCTGGGGCCAACGTCCTGACTTTC
>few|TRBJ2-7|.|TRBV29-1
CSVGQPYEQYF
TGCAGCGTTGGACAGCCCTACGAGCAGTACTTC
>few|TRBJ2-7|TRBD1|TRBV18
CASSLGTGFDEQYF
TGTGCCAGCTCACTTGGGACAGGCTTTGACGAGCAGTACTTC
>many|TRBJ2-7|TRBD1|TRBV7-9
CASKAGQGSEQYF
TGTGCCAGCAAAGCGGGACAGGGGAGCGAGCAGTACTTC
>.|TRBJ2-1|TRBD2|TRBV7-9
CASSLAVAGFSSNEQFF
TGTGCCAGCAGCTTAGCGGTAGCGGGCTTCAGCTCCAATGAGCAGTTCTTC
>.|TRBJ2-4|TRBD2|TRBV5-4
CASSSSRRAGDSF
TGTGCCAGCAGCTCCTCCCGACGGGCGGGGGACTCCTTC
>.|TRBJ2-1|.|TRBV6-5
CASSYTLWRGSLEQFF
TGTGCCAGCAGTTACACCTTGTGGCGGGGTTCCCTAGAGCAGTTCTTC
>.|TRBJ2-6|.|TRBV27
CASSPDAGANVLTF
TGTGCCAGCAGTCCGGACGCTGGGGCCAACGTCCTGACTTTC
>few|TRBJ1-2|.|TRBV28
CASSFNSYGYTF
TGTGCCAGCAGTTTCAATAGCTATGGCTACACCTTC
>.|TRBJ2-5|.|TRBV10-3
CARRATGPPWETQYF
TGTGCCAGAAGGGCTACGGGACCTCCCTGGGAGACCCAGTACTTC
>.|TRBJ1-2|TRBD1|TRBV4-3
CASSQEEWDRGPTASNYGYTF
TGCGCCAGCAGCCAAGAAGAGTGGGACAGGGGACCTACAGCATCTAACTATGGCTACACCTTC
>.|TRBJ2-5|.|TRBV21-1
CASSKDSARRGQETQYF
TGTGCCAGCAGCAAAGATTCAGCCCGAAGGGGCCAAGAGACCCAGTACTTC
>few|TRBJ1-1|TRBD1|TRBV7-9
CASSQNTRPGQGTGTEAFF
TGTGCCAGCAGCCAGAACACACGACCGGGACAGGGAACTGGCACTGAAGCTTTCTTT
>few|TRBJ1-6|.|TRBV7-9
CASSLSVLRQGNSPLHF
TGTGCCAGCAGCTTATCGGTTTTGCGTCAGGGAAATTCACCCCTCCACTTT
>few|TRBJ2-5|.|TRBV10-3
CAIKAPGRVPETQYF
TGTGCCATCAAAGCCCCGGGCAGGGTCCCAGAGACCCAGTACTTC
>few|TRBJ1-4|.|TRBV7-3
CASSLTGTTNEKLFF
TGTGCCAGCAGCTTAACGGGGACAACTAATGAAAAACTGTTTTTT
>.|TRBJ1-2|TRBD1|TRBV6-5
CASSFRGTGGSGYTF
TGTGCCAGCAGTTTCCGTGGGACAGGGGGAAGTGGCTACACCTTC
>few|TRBJ2-5|.|TRBV7-7
CASSMYRGGQETQYF
TGTGCTAGCAGCATGTACAGGGGAGGGCAAGAGACCCAGTACTTC
>few|TRBJ2-3|TRBD1|TRBV9
CASSVGGRTGVSTDTQYF
TGTGCCAGCAGCGTAGGTGGTAGGACAGGGGTTAGCACAGATACGCAGTATTTT
>few|TRBJ2-5|TRBD1|TRBV15
CATSRAKEGARETQYF
TGTGCCACCAGCAGAGCGAAAGAGGGGGCGAGAGAGACCCAGTACTTC
>.|TRBJ2-7|TRBD1|TRBV2
CASSTDRVYEQYF
TGTGCCAGCAGTACCGACAGGGTCTACGAGCAGTACTTC
>.|TRBJ1-1|.|TRBV6-6
CASSYSDRNTEAFF
TGTGCCAGCAGTTACTCGGACCGGAACACTGAAGCTTTCTTT
>.|TRBJ2-7|.|TRBV4-1
CASSQVYRGRASYEQYF
TGCGCCAGCAGCCAAGTATACCGGGGCCGAGCCTCCTACGAGCAGTACTTC
>.|TRBJ2-1|.|TRBV7-2
CASSLVNRVSSYNEQFF
TGTGCCAGCAGCTTAGTAAACAGGGTCAGCTCCTACAATGAGCAGTTCTTC